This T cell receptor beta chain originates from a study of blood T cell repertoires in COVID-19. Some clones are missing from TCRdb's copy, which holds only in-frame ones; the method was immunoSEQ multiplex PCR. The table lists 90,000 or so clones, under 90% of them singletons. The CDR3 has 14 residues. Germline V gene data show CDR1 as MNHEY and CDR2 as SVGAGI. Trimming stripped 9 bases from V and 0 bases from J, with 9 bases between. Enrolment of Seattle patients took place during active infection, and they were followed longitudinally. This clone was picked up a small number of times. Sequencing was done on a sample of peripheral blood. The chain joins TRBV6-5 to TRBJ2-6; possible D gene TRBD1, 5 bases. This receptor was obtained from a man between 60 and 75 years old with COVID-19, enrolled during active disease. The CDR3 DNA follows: TGTGCCAGTCGCAGGGACTCTGGGGCCAACGTCCTGACTTTC. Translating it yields CASRRDSGANVLTF.